The 6 T cell receptor beta chains listed next were all sequenced from one sample in a study of blood T cell repertoires in COVID-19. Profiled with immunoSEQ multiplex PCR; TCRdb holds only in-frame clones, not every one. This table has 380,000 or so clones, roughly 90% appearing once. The specimen sequenced was peripheral blood. Receptor source: a woman in her sixties with COVID-19, enrolled during active disease.

V usage is TRBV30 and J usage is TRBJ1-2; a possible D gene is TRBD1 (5 bases). This CDR3 has 10 residues. V lost 4 bases and J lost 7, with 7 bases in between. Per the germline V gene, CDR1 is GTSNPN and CDR2 is SVGIG (reference sequence). CDR3 DNA sequence: TGTGCCTGGATGGGGGGTGGCTACACCTTC. Its translation is CAWMGGGYTF.

Comments on this clone: This same CDR3 is encoded by further DNA sequences in the sample. The chain uses TRBV5-1 and TRBJ2-3; no clear D. CDR1 is SGHRS, CDR2 YFSETQ, per germline. CDR3 length: 12 residues. The V end lost 4 bases, the J end lost 0 bases, and 3 bases lay between the germline ends. CDR3 coding DNA: TGCGCCAGCAGCCCGAGCACAGATACGCAGTATTTT. The encoded protein is CASSPSTDTQYF.

This chain uses TRBV29-1 with TRBJ2-2; 8 nucleotides match TRBD2. The V segment lost 5 bases and the J segment 4 bases; nucleotides outside the gene matches: 9. The CDR3 totals 15 residues. Germline CDR1 SQVTM, CDR2 ANQGSEA. CDR3 amino acids: CSVTLRGGGTGELFF. CDR3 sequence (DNA): TGCAGCGTTACACTCCGGGGGGGCGGCACCGGGGAGCTGTTTTTT.

V and J are TRBV21-1 and TRBJ2-3; the table's D call, TRBD1, has no DNA check behind it. TRBV21-1 is a pseudogene. This CDR3 is built from 16 residues. The CDR3 sequence: CASSKVGQTRTDTQYF. CDR3 DNA sequence: TGTGCCAGCAGCAAAGTAGGACAGACCCGCACAGATACGCAGTATTTT.

In regard to this clone: Other nucleotide sequences from this sample produce the same CDR3. V gene TRBV9 combines with J gene TRBJ2-7; no firm D call. With 3 bases removed from V and 3 bases from J, the gap between germline ends came to 4 bases. The length of the CDR3 is 11 residues. Germline CDR1 and CDR2: SGDLS and YYNGEE. The chain's CDR3 is CASSAGYEQYF. In nucleotides, the CDR3 is TGTGCCAGCAGCGCCGGCTACGAGCAGTACTTC.

This clone was found once. DNA of the CDR3: TGTGCCTCAAAACAGAATTCACCCCTCCACTTT. Protein product: CASKQNSPLHF. The genes are TRBV19 and TRBJ1-6; D call uncertain. Between the trimmed V and J ends, which lost 11 bases and 7 bases, there was a span of 9 bases. This CDR3 is built from 11 residues. Germline CDR1 and CDR2: LNHDA and SQIVND (reference sequence).